This TCR beta chain appears in the sequencing data of a study of cytomegalovirus exposure and HLA in healthy donors. Study information: As an earlier analysis found, roughly 180 million T cells yielded 95 million to 130 million unique TCR beta sequences.

With respect to this clone: Antigen: not known.

60 Vbeta and 13 Jbeta primers were used in PCR. Only in-frame clones appear in the TCRdb table, and some are missing; sequencing was by immunoSEQ multiplex PCR. The profile shows roughly 110,000 clones, 80% to 90% of them singletons. Study-wide results and limits: An Asian-associated ancestry cluster reportedly showed fewer N-insertions than the approximately 670-donor mean in a later analysis. In a later analysis, at a false discovery rate of 0.05, some 17,000 TCR beta sequences were associated with HLA alleles. V- and J-gene trimming in TCR beta was tied to a missense DCLRE1C variant by an analysis performed later.

The specimen sequenced was PBMCs. This clonotype was obtained from a man in his fifties or sixties in good health and CMV-seronegative.

In nucleotides, the CDR3 is TGTGCCAGCAGCCGCCTCGGACAGGGGTTAGGGGCCAACGTCCTGACTTTC. Translation gives CASSRLGQGLGANVLTF. J is TRBJ2-6 and V is TRBV5-4, with 9 positions matching TRBD1. This CDR3 comprises 17 residues. Germline trimming cut 4 bases from V and 4 bases from J; bases unmatched to any gene: 9. CDR1 is SGHNT and CDR2 is YYREEE in the germline V gene (reference sequence).